What follows are 14 T cell receptor beta chains derived from one specimen sequenced in a study of T cells in Graves' hyperthyroidism and ophthalmopathy. TCR beta CDR3 sequences were amplified from RNA transcripts. An initial round of RT-PCR targeting the TCR CDR3 relied on the HTBI primer set. TCRdb re-derived calls from the multiplex PCR reads in MiXCR, one entry per CDR3 protein. The sample lists about 380,000 distinct CDR3 sequences, roughly 14% seen once, with roughly a fifth in the top ten. The source material was blood. These receptors originate from a woman in her twenties or thirties with Graves' ophthalmopathy.

The CDR3: CASSPSGGTSAQHF. The CDR3 nucleotides read TGTGCCAGCAGCCCTTCCGGAGGGACCTCAGCCCAGCATTTT. The chain couples TRBV28 to TRBJ1-5; D possibly corresponds to TRBD1 (5 bases). V dropped 6 bases and J dropped 11 bases, with 20 bases sitting between them. The germline V gene encodes CDR1 MDHEN and CDR2 SYDVKM. The CDR3 consists of 14 residues.

V is TRBV28 and J is TRBJ1-1; a possible D gene is TRBD1 (5 bases). Germline CDR1 reads MDHEN; CDR2 reads SYDVKM. This CDR3 has 15 amino acids. V gave up 6 bases and J gave up 2 bases, with 16 bases separating them. Here the CDR3 reads CASRTQSGGNTEAFF. Written as DNA, the CDR3 is TGTGCCAGCAGAACTCAATCCGGGGGAAACACTGAAGCTTTCTTT.

The chain is built from TRBV2 and TRBJ1-2; D ambiguous. Germline CDR1 SNHLY, CDR2 FYNNEI. V was pared by 6 bases and J by 11 bases, with 19 bases between. This CDR3 has 13 amino acids. CDR3 residues: CASSVGPGSPYTF. The CDR3 bases are TGTGCCAGCAGCGTAGGACCGGGGTCCCCATACACCTTC.

This chain joins TRBV20-1 and TRBJ2-5; possibly TRBD2 for D (5 bases). CDR3 size: 14 residues. Trimming stripped 0 bases from V and 5 bases from J, with 13 bases between. CDR1 DFQATT and CDR2 SNEGSKA come from the germline V gene (reference sequence). The CDR3 protein is CSARDPSRVETQYF. As DNA, the CDR3 is TGCAGTGCTAGAGATCCCTCGAGGGTCGAGACCCAGTACTTC.

This clonotype was recorded at least ten times. The V call is TRBV6-6, the J call TRBJ1-4; 7 bases agree with TRBD1. Per the germline V gene, CDR1 is MNHNY and CDR2 is SVGAGI (reference sequence). After removal of 0 bases from V and 8 bases from J, the junction contained 9 bases not matched to a gene. The CDR3 consists of 16 residues. CDR3 nucleotides: TGTGCCAGCAGTTACTCAATCGACAGGGAACAGGAAAAACTGTTTTTT. Its protein is CASSYSIDREQEKLFF.

This clonotype was found many times. The chain joins TRBV6-1 to TRBJ2-7; weak D call: TRBD1 (6 bases). Germline V CDR1 and CDR2: MNHNS, SASEGT. The CDR3 covers 15 residues. With 6 bases removed from V and 5 bases from J, the gap between germline ends came to 20 bases. The CDR3 DNA sequence: TGTGCCAGCAGATCATACTCGACAGGAAACAACGAGCAGTACTTC. Translation gives CASRSYSTGNNEQYF.

Ten or more counts support this clonotype. The J gene is TRBJ1-3, the V gene TRBV18, with D perhaps TRBD1 (6 bases). V lost 4 bases, J lost 0 bases, and 13 bases lay in between. Germline V gives CDR1 KGHSH, CDR2 LQKENI. The CDR3 consists of 16 residues. The CDR3 coding sequence is TGTGCCAGCTCACGATCGGGGGCGAACTCTGGAAACACCATATATTTT. Its protein is CASSRSGANSGNTIYF. The whole variable domain, remainder taken from reference TRBV18 and TRBJ1-3, is NAGVMQNPRHLVRRRGQEARLRCSPMKGHSHVYWYRQLPEEGLKFMVYLQKENIIDESGMPKERFSAEFPKEGPSILRIQQVVRGDSAAYFCASSRSGANSGNTIYFGEGSWLTVV.

This clonotype was found many times. The chain employs TRBV12-3 or TRBV12-4 and TRBJ2-2; D is perhaps TRBD2 (7 bases). V lost 5 bases to trimming and J lost 1 base, with 11 bases between them. The CDR3 consists of 15 residues. The CDR3 DNA reads as TGTGCCAGCAGTCCGGGGGGCGTGAACACCGGGGAGCTGTTTTTT. Its translation is CASSPGGVNTGELFF.

This clonotype was seen a handful of times. The rearrangement joins TRBV6-1 to TRBJ2-7; D is unresolved. There are 14 residues in the CDR3. Germline loops: CDR1 MNHNS, CDR2 SASEGT. V was shortened by 2 bases and J by 5 bases, with 13 bases between the two germline ends. The CDR3, as DNA: TGTGCCAGCAGTGAAAGTTGGCCCGCAGACGAGCAGTACTTC. Protein: CASSESWPADEQYF.

In this sample, this clonotype turned up many times. This chain uses TRBV28 with TRBJ2-3; 8 bases map to TRBD1. V lost 6 bases to trimming and J lost 3 bases; unmatched junction nucleotides: 8. The CDR3 covers 15 residues. Germline V lookup: CDR1 MDHEN, CDR2 SYDVKM. CDR3 loop: CASSPTGDSTDTQYF. The CDR3 coding sequence is TGTGCCAGCAGCCCGACAGGGGATTCGACAGATACGCAGTATTTT.

This clonotype was counted at least ten times. The chain links TRBV12-3 or TRBV12-4 to TRBJ2-5, with D perhaps TRBD2 (5 bases). The CDR3 is made up of 15 amino acids. The V and J ends lost 6 bases and 9 bases respectively, with 23 bases between them. The CDR3 nucleotides are TGTGCCAGCAGCCGATCCGAGACCGGAGGTGAGCCCCAGTACTTC. It encodes CASSRSETGGEPQYF.

The chain employs TRBV9 and TRBJ1-1; possibly TRBD1 for D (5 bases). CDR3 size: 16 residues. The V gene's germline CDR1 is SGDLS and CDR2 YYNGEE. The V and J ends lost 0 bases and 3 bases respectively, with 15 bases between them. The CDR3 region is CASSVDKGRMDTEAFF. CDR3 nucleotide sequence: TGTGCCAGCAGCGTAGATAAGGGGCGCATGGACACTGAAGCTTTCTTT.

This clonotype was observed many times. The rearrangement links TRBV5-5 to TRBJ1-5, with 7 bases matching TRBD1. This CDR3 has 17 amino acids. Germline values: CDR1 SGHKS, CDR2 YYEKEE (reference sequence). After removal of 4 bases from V and 5 bases from J, the junction contained 15 bases not matched to a gene. The CDR3 reads CASSEGQSLGVYQPQHF. CDR3 DNA sequence: TGTGCCAGCAGCGAGGGACAGTCCTTAGGGGTTTATCAGCCCCAGCATTTT. Complete variable domain (other parts from reference TRBV5-5 and TRBJ1-5): DAGVTQSPTHLIKTRGQQVTLRCSPISGHKSVSWYQQVLGQGPQFIFQYYEKEERGRGNFPDRFSARQFPNYSSELNVNALLLGDSALYLCASSEGQSLGVYQPQHFGDGTRLSIL.

The chain recombines TRBV15 with TRBJ1-5; no firm D call. The CDR3 extends over 18 amino acids. Germline V lookup: CDR1 LNHNV, CDR2 YYDKDF (reference sequence). V dropped 2 bases and J dropped 1 base, with 18 bases sitting between them. The CDR3 sequence: CATSRTHDRVSSNQPQHF. In nucleotides, the CDR3 is TGTGCCACCAGCAGAACTCATGACCGGGTCTCGAGCAATCAGCCCCAGCATTTT.